The T cell receptor beta chain under discussion was sequenced for a study of blood T cell repertoires in COVID-19. Study-wide context: The United States, Italy and Spain provided the acute and convalescent COVID-19 samples. PBMCs, B-cell-depleted T cells, or T cells were the source of the cDNA or gDNA that made up the material.

Authors' methods: Estimated nucleated cell counts came from reference gene primer amplification. Assay used: immunoSEQ multiplex PCR; TCRdb lists only in-frame clones, some missing. V and J calls and clone size are those listed in that table; D and trimming were worked out from the DNA. This sample has just under 150,000 clones, with 85% to 90% found just once. This clone was recorded a few times. Germline V gene lookup returns CDR1 SGDLS and CDR2 YYNGEE. CDR3 length equals 14 residues. Trimming shortened V by 1 base and J by 1 base, and 8 bases separated the two germline ends. This rearrangement joins TRBV9 to TRBJ1-1; D not certain. The sequence was obtained from a woman between 50 and 59 years old with active or convalescent COVID-19. The sample taken for sequencing was peripheral blood. The chain's CDR3 is CASSVNSRNTEAFF. The CDR3 DNA is TGTGCCAGCAGCGTAAACAGCCGGAACACTGAAGCTTTCTTT. Together with reference TRBV9 and TRBJ1-1, the CDR3 gives the full variable domain: DSGVTQTPKHLITATGQRVTLRCSPRSGDLSVYWYQQSLDQGLQFLIQYYNGEERAKGNILERFSAQQFPDLHSELNLSSLELGDSALYFCASSVNSRNTEAFFGQGTRLTVV.